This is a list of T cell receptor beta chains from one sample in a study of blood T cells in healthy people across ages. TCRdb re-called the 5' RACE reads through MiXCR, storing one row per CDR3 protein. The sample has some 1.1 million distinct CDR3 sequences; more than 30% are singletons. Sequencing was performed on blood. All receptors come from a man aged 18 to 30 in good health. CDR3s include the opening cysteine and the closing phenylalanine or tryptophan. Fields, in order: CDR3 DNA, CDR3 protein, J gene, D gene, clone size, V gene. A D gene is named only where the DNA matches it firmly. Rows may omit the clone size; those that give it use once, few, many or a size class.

CDR3 DNA: TGCAGCGCCATGAGGACAGGTAGCAATCAGCCCCAGCATTTT; CDR3 protein: CSAMRTGSNQPQHF; J gene: TRBJ1-5; D gene: TRBD1; clone size: few; V gene: TRBV29-1
CDR3 DNA: TGTGCCAGCGGAGGGGCTAGCAATCAGCCCCAGCATTTT; CDR3 protein: CASGGASNQPQHF; J gene: TRBJ1-5; D gene: -; clone size: -; V gene: TRBV6-6
CDR3 DNA: TGCAGTGCTAGAGGGGGGGGCTCGTCCTACAATGAGCAGTTCTTC; CDR3 protein: CSARGGGSSYNEQFF; J gene: TRBJ2-1; D gene: -; clone size: many; V gene: TRBV20-1
CDR3 DNA: TGCGCCAGCAGCCAACTACAGGGGGCTACCTATGGCTACACCTTC; CDR3 protein: CASSQLQGATYGYTF; J gene: TRBJ1-2; D gene: TRBD1; clone size: -; V gene: TRBV4-1
CDR3 DNA: TGCAGTGCTGAGACGGACGGATACAATGAGCAGTACTTC; CDR3 protein: CSAETDGYNEQYF; J gene: TRBJ2-7; D gene: -; clone size: -; V gene: TRBV20-1
CDR3 DNA: TGTGCCAGCAGTTTCGAGAGGGGGCACACCGGGGAGCTGTTTTTT; CDR3 protein: CASSFERGHTGELFF; J gene: TRBJ2-2; D gene: TRBD1; clone size: few; V gene: TRBV27
CDR3 DNA: TGCAGTGCTAGACTAGGGAGCACAGATACGCAGTATTTT; CDR3 protein: CSARLGSTDTQYF; J gene: TRBJ2-3; D gene: -; clone size: many; V gene: TRBV20-1
CDR3 DNA: TGCAGCGTTGTCGGAAGGGGACAGACCACAGATACGCAGTATTTT; CDR3 protein: CSVVGRGQTTDTQYF; J gene: TRBJ2-3; D gene: TRBD1; clone size: -; V gene: TRBV29-1
CDR3 DNA: TGCAGCGTTGACGGCCTCCGGGGCCTCCAAGAGACCCAGTACTTC; CDR3 protein: CSVDGLRGLQETQYF; J gene: TRBJ2-5; D gene: -; clone size: -; V gene: TRBV29-1
CDR3 DNA: TGCGCCAGCACGGGAAACGCCGGGGAGCTGTTTTTT; CDR3 protein: CASTGNAGELFF; J gene: TRBJ2-2; D gene: -; clone size: few; V gene: TRBV5-1
CDR3 DNA: TGTGCCAGCAGTTTATCTAGGGGGCGAAGAGTCTCCTACAATGAGCAGTTCTTC; CDR3 protein: CASSLSRGRRVSYNEQFF; J gene: TRBJ2-1; D gene: TRBD1; clone size: -; V gene: TRBV27
CDR3 DNA: TGTGCCATCAGTGAGTCGGGGGAGGTAGATACGCAGTATTTT; CDR3 protein: CAISESGEVDTQYF; J gene: TRBJ2-3; D gene: -; clone size: many; V gene: TRBV10-3
CDR3 DNA: TGTGCCAGCAGTACCGATTCGACAGTCCGCGAGCAGTTCTTC; CDR3 protein: CASSTDSTVREQFF; J gene: TRBJ2-1; D gene: -; clone size: -; V gene: TRBV6-4
CDR3 DNA: TGTGCCAGCAGTTTAATTGAGGGCGTAGGTGGCTACACCTTC; CDR3 protein: CASSLIEGVGGYTF; J gene: TRBJ1-2; D gene: -; clone size: -; V gene: TRBV12-3/TRBV12-4
CDR3 DNA: TGTGCCAGCAGAGAATTAGGGGGGAACCGGGCCACTGAAGCTTTCTTT; CDR3 protein: CASRELGGNRATEAFF; J gene: TRBJ1-1; D gene: -; clone size: -; V gene: TRBV28
CDR3 DNA: TGTGCCAGCAGCCTACAGGGGAGTCCCTACGAGCAGTACTTC; CDR3 protein: CASSLQGSPYEQYF; J gene: TRBJ2-7; D gene: TRBD1; clone size: few; V gene: TRBV7-6
CDR3 DNA: TGTGCCAGCAGGGGACCTGCCAATGAGCAGTTCTTC; CDR3 protein: CASRGPANEQFF; J gene: TRBJ2-1; D gene: -; clone size: -; V gene: TRBV6-6
CDR3 DNA: TGCAGTGCTAGAGTAGCGGGAAACACAGATACGCAGTATTTT; CDR3 protein: CSARVAGNTDTQYF; J gene: TRBJ2-3; D gene: TRBD2; clone size: -; V gene: TRBV20-1
CDR3 DNA: TGCAGTGCTAGCCCCACCCTGACTAGCGGGGGAACTACAGATACGCAGTATTTT; CDR3 protein: CSASPTLTSGGTTDTQYF; J gene: TRBJ2-3; D gene: TRBD2; clone size: -; V gene: TRBV20-1
CDR3 DNA: TGTGCCAGCAGTTTGGTCGGAGAGCAGTTCTTC; CDR3 protein: CASSLVGEQFF; J gene: TRBJ2-1; D gene: -; clone size: many; V gene: TRBV7-2
CDR3 DNA: TGTGCCAGCAGCTTTGGCCAGTTTACTTCTGGGGCCAACGTCCTGACTTTC; CDR3 protein: CASSFGQFTSGANVLTF; J gene: TRBJ2-6; D gene: -; clone size: few; V gene: TRBV7-2
CDR3 DNA: TGCGCCAGCAGCCAATTCGCGGGGTACGAGCAGTACTTC; CDR3 protein: CASSQFAGYEQYF; J gene: TRBJ2-7; D gene: -; clone size: -; V gene: TRBV4-3
CDR3 DNA: TGTGCCAGCGACGAGTTGGGCAGGGCCCAAAGATCTTCACCCCTCCACTTT; CDR3 protein: CASDELGRAQRSSPLHF; J gene: TRBJ1-6; D gene: -; clone size: -; V gene: TRBV2
CDR3 DNA: TGTGCCAGCAGTTACCGGGACACAAGCTCCTACGAGCAGTACTTC; CDR3 protein: CASSYRDTSSYEQYF; J gene: TRBJ2-7; D gene: -; clone size: few; V gene: TRBV27
CDR3 DNA: TGCGTCAGCAGCCAAGAAAACCGCCAGGATACGCAGTATTTT; CDR3 protein: CVSSQENRQDTQYF; J gene: TRBJ2-3; D gene: -; clone size: few; V gene: TRBV4-3
CDR3 DNA: TGTGCCAGCAGCCGACAGGGGGCATCAGGCTACACCTTC; CDR3 protein: CASSRQGASGYTF; J gene: TRBJ1-2; D gene: TRBD1; clone size: -; V gene: TRBV7-2
CDR3 DNA: TGCGCCAGCAGCTTGGATCCGGGTGCGGGGAACACTGAAGCTTTCTTT; CDR3 protein: CASSLDPGAGNTEAFF; J gene: TRBJ1-1; D gene: -; clone size: -; V gene: TRBV5-1
CDR3 DNA: TGTGCCAGCAGCTTAGAGGGGACCGCAGGCAGCACAGCCTATGGCTACACCTTC; CDR3 protein: CASSLEGTAGSTAYGYTF; J gene: TRBJ1-2; D gene: -; clone size: few; V gene: TRBV7-8
CDR3 DNA: TGCAGTGCTAGGGGACAGGGAACCTCCTATGGCCACACCTTC; CDR3 protein: CSARGQGTSYGHTF; J gene: TRBJ1-2; D gene: TRBD1; clone size: once; V gene: TRBV20-1
CDR3 DNA: TGCAGTGCTCGGCCCCAAGGTCCCCTCGAGCAGTACTTC; CDR3 protein: CSARPQGPLEQYF; J gene: TRBJ2-7; D gene: -; clone size: -; V gene: TRBV20-1
CDR3 DNA: TGTGCCAGCAGCCTCCGAGAGACAGGGGGCCGAAAGGAAAAACTGTTTTTT; CDR3 protein: CASSLRETGGRKEKLFF; J gene: TRBJ1-4; D gene: TRBD1; clone size: few; V gene: TRBV6-2/TRBV6-3
CDR3 DNA: TGCGCCAGCAGCAGGGGGGACGGCTACGAGCAGTACTTC; CDR3 protein: CASSRGDGYEQYF; J gene: TRBJ2-7; D gene: -; clone size: -; V gene: TRBV5-1
CDR3 DNA: TGTGCCAGCATCCTAGGACTAGCGAACACCGGGGAGCTGTTTTTT; CDR3 protein: CASILGLANTGELFF; J gene: TRBJ2-2; D gene: TRBD2; clone size: few; V gene: TRBV7-2
CDR3 DNA: TGTGCCAGCAGTTACTCCCCGCGGACAGAGCCTTACTCCTACGAGCAGTACTTC; CDR3 protein: CASSYSPRTEPYSYEQYF; J gene: TRBJ2-7; D gene: -; clone size: -; V gene: TRBV12-3/TRBV12-4
CDR3 DNA: TGCGCCAGCAGCGGGACTACAGGGGGCTTGGACAATGAGCAGTTCTTC; CDR3 protein: CASSGTTGGLDNEQFF; J gene: TRBJ2-1; D gene: TRBD1; clone size: -; V gene: TRBV5-1
CDR3 DNA: TGTGCCATCAGTGGGGACAGGGAATCGTATCAGCCCCAGCATTTT; CDR3 protein: CAISGDRESYQPQHF; J gene: TRBJ1-5; D gene: TRBD1; clone size: -; V gene: TRBV10-3
CDR3 DNA: TGCGCCAGCAGCCCTAGGCGGGGGGGAATTGAGCAGTACTTC; CDR3 protein: CASSPRRGGIEQYF; J gene: TRBJ2-7; D gene: TRBD2; clone size: -; V gene: TRBV4-1